The 17 T cell receptor beta chains listed next were all sequenced from one sample in a study of cytomegalovirus exposure and HLA in healthy donors. PCR employed 60 Vbeta and 13 Jbeta primers. Sequencing was performed with immunoSEQ multiplex PCR; in TCRdb, only in-frame clones are kept and a portion is missing. The table has some 50,000 clones, roughly 72% seen once. The sample comprised PBMCs. The receptor source for this set is a woman between 45 and 65 years old in good health and CMV-seropositive.

V usage is TRBV5-4 and J usage is TRBJ1-3; 8 positions agree with TRBD1. The CDR3 runs 17 residues. CDR1 and CDR2 (germline): SGHNT, YYREEE (reference sequence). With 1 base clipped from V and 0 bases from J, the junction kept 6 bases outside the gene matches. Here the CDR3 reads CASSLQGALASGNTIYF. The DNA for the CDR3 is TGTGCCAGCAGCTTGCAGGGGGCCCTCGCCTCTGGAAACACCATATATTTT.

The chain has TRBV7-2 and TRBJ2-5; 10 bases line up with TRBD2. The trim removed 6 bases at V and 2 bases at J, leaving 9 bases unmatched. The CDR3 loop spans 16 amino acids. Germline CDR1 and CDR2: SGHTA and FQGNSA. The CDR3 sequence is CASRQRAGGSQETQYF. As DNA, the CDR3 is TGTGCCAGCAGGCAAAGAGCGGGGGGGAGTCAAGAGACCCAGTACTTC.

This clone was counted only a few times. V and J are TRBV4-3 and TRBJ2-2; TRBD2 might be the D (6 bases). CDR3 length: 14 residues. V was cut by 5 bases and J by 2 bases, with 9 bases left in between. Germline V lookup: CDR1 LGHNA, CDR2 YSLEER. The CDR3 sequence: CASSWGENTGELFF. CDR3 nucleotides: TGCGCCAGCAGCTGGGGGGAAAACACCGGGGAGCTGTTTTTT.

This clone has a single count. The rearrangement links TRBV5-6 to TRBJ1-5; D is undetermined. CDR3 length: 12 amino acids. Germline V CDR1 and CDR2: SGHDT, YYEEEE. Trimming cost V 9 bases and J 8 bases, with 15 bases left between them. In nucleotides, the CDR3 is TGTGCCATACCTTACTATCTAAAGCCCCAGCATTTT. This gives the protein CAIPYYLKPQHF.

The chain is built from TRBV12-5 and TRBJ2-1; 7 bases map to TRBD2. From germline, CDR1 is LGHNT and CDR2 FRNRAP. The CDR3 loop spans 15 amino acids. J lost 0 bases, V lost 1 base, and 0 bases had no gene match. This CDR3 is CASGLGLASYNEQFF. The CDR3 bases are TGTGCTAGTGGTTTGGGACTAGCCTCCTACAATGAGCAGTTCTTC. Combining the CDR3 with reference TRBV12-5 and TRBJ2-1 gives the whole variable domain DARVTQTPRHKVTEMGQEVTMRCQPILGHNTVFWYRQTMMQGLELLAYFRNRAPLDDSGMPKDRFSAEMPDATLATLKIQPSEPRDSAVYFCASGLGLASYNEQFFGPGTRLTVL.

The rearrangement links TRBV9 to TRBJ1-2; TRBD1 aligns across 7 bases. V shed 5 bases, J shed 2 bases, and the junction held 3 bases outside the gene matches. CDR3 length: 13 residues. Germline V gives CDR1 SGDLS, CDR2 YYNGEE. CDR3 residues: CASRTQGNYGYTF. The CDR3 DNA is TGTGCCAGCAGGACACAGGGGAACTATGGCTACACCTTC.

The chain joins TRBV7-8 to TRBJ2-4; TRBD1 matches 7 bases. After removal of 1 base from V and 3 bases from J, the junction contained 3 bases not matched to a gene. Germline V gene sequence: CDR1 SGHVS, CDR2 FQNEAQ. This CDR3 has 15 amino acids. The CDR3 loop reads CASSLEGAGKNIQYF. The CDR3 DNA reads TGTGCCAGCAGCTTAGAGGGGGCAGGCAAAAACATTCAGTACTTC.

This sequence joins TRBV4-1 and TRBJ2-3, with D perhaps matching TRBD1 (5 bases). Trimming shortened V by 5 bases and J by 3 bases, and 18 bases separated the two germline ends. Germline loops: CDR1 MGHRA, CDR2 YSYEKL. The CDR3 length is 16 residues. CDR3 in DNA: TGCGCCAGCAGCGTACAGGAGAGTGTAGGGACAGATACGCAGTATTTT. Translation: CASSVQESVGTDTQYF.

V usage is TRBV7-6 and J usage is TRBJ2-7; the match to TRBD2 covers 7 bases. CDR1 and CDR2 (germline): SGHVS, FNYEAQ. The CDR3 runs 16 residues. V dropped 3 bases and J dropped 2; count of bases not matched to a gene: 10. The CDR3 is CASSLTGGARPYEQYF. CDR3 nucleotides: TGTGCCAGCAGCTTGACGGGAGGCGCCCGTCCCTACGAGCAGTACTTC.

The chain combines TRBV19 with TRBJ2-3; 12 positions match TRBD2. This CDR3 has 16 amino acids. With 4 bases clipped from V and 2 bases from J, the junction kept 4 bases outside the gene matches. Per the germline V gene, CDR1 is LNHDA and CDR2 is SQIVND (reference sequence). The CDR3 loop is CASSRASGRVTDTQYF. The CDR3 DNA reads as TGTGCCAGTAGTAGAGCTAGCGGGAGGGTCACAGATACGCAGTATTTT.

This chain connects TRBV7-2 to TRBJ2-7; TRBD1 matches 11 bases. The germline V gene has CDR1 SGHTA and CDR2 FQGNSA. CDR3 length equals 14 residues. V gave up 5 bases and J gave up 5 bases; unmatched junction bases: 5. The CDR3 DNA follows: TGTGCCAGCAGCCCCCTGGACAGGGGGCACGAGCAGTACTTC. Translated: CASSPLDRGHEQYF.

The genes are TRBV7-2 and TRBJ2-7, with 7 bases matching TRBD2. V lost 5 bases and J lost 3; bases outside the gene matches: 4. Germline CDR1 and CDR2: SGHTA and FQGNSA. CDR3 length: 13 residues. The CDR3: CASSPGGIYEQYF. CDR3 in DNA: TGTGCCAGCAGCCCCGGGGGGATCTACGAGCAGTACTTC.

The chain employs TRBV18 and TRBJ2-7, with D perhaps TRBD1 (6 bases). The CDR3 has 16 residues. The germline V and J ends were trimmed by 5 bases and 5 bases, with 22 bases remaining between them. Germline V gene data show CDR1 as KGHSH and CDR2 as LQKENI. CDR3 in DNA: TGTGCCAGCTCAAGCCTTCCGGGACAAAGCTTCAACGAGCAGTACTTC. Its protein is CASSSLPGQSFNEQYF.

This chain uses TRBV6-5 with TRBJ1-5, with D perhaps matching TRBD1 (6 bases). Trimming cost V 6 bases and J 7 bases, with 19 bases left between them. Germline-derived CDR1 and CDR2 are MNHEY and SVGAGI. CDR3 length equals 15 residues. CDR3 sequence reads: CASSLGGARGQPQHF. The CDR3 DNA follows: TGTGCCAGCAGCCTGGGGGGGGCGCGCGGGCAGCCCCAGCATTTT.

The rearrangement links TRBV5-5 to TRBJ2-7, with 10 bases aligning to TRBD1. With V trimmed by 4 bases and J by 6 bases, 7 bases remained unmatched. The germline CDR1 and CDR2 sequences are SGHKS and YYEKEE (reference sequence). This CDR3 is built from 14 residues. The CDR3 nucleotides are TGTGCCAGCAGCGTCCGGGACAGGGGAGGCGAGCAGTACTTC. Its translation: CASSVRDRGGEQYF.

V gene TRBV28 combines with J gene TRBJ2-5, with TRBD1 matching 9 bases. The length of the CDR3 is 15 residues. Per the germline V gene, CDR1 is MDHEN and CDR2 is SYDVKM. With 6 bases clipped from V and 5 bases from J, the junction kept 10 bases outside the gene matches. The CDR3 DNA reads TGTGCCAGCAGGCCTGACAGGGGGGCGAGGGAGACCCAGTACTTC. This encodes CASRPDRGARETQYF. Based on the CDR3 plus reference TRBV28 and TRBJ2-5, the full variable domain is DVKVTQSSRYLVKRTGEKVFLECVQDMDHENMFWYRQDPGLGLRLIYFSYDVKMKEKGDIPEGYSVSREKKERFSLILESASTNQTSMYLCASRPDRGARETQYFGPGTRLLVL.

The CDR3 loop reads CASSEARAGGQFF. In DNA, the CDR3 is TGTGCCAGCAGTGAAGCGCGGGCAGGGGGGCAGTTCTTC. V is TRBV6-1 and J is TRBJ2-1, with 7 bases matching TRBD1. The CDR3 runs 13 residues. The V segment lost 0 bases and the J segment 12 bases; nucleotides outside the gene matches: 5. Germline CDR1 is MNHNS and CDR2 is SASEGT.